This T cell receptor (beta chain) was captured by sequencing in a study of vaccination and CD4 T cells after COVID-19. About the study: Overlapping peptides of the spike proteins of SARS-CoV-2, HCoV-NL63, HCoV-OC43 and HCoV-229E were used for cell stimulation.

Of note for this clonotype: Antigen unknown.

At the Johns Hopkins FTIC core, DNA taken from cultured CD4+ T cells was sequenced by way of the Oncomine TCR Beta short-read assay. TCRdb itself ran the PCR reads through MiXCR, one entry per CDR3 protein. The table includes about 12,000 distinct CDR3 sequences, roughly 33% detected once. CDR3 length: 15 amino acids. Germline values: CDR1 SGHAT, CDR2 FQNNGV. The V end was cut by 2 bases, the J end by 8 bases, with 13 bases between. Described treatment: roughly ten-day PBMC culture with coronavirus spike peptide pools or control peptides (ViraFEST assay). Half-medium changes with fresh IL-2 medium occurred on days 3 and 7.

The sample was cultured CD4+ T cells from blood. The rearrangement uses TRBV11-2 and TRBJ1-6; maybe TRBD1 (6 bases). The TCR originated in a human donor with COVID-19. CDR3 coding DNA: TGTGCCAGCAGCTTATTGGACAGCGGATATTCACCCCTCCACTTT. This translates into CASSLLDSGYSPLHF.